This TCR beta chain emerged from a study of molecular identifiers for immune sequencing clone quantification. One entry per CDR3 protein, called by TCRdb with MiXCR from the PCR reads. Among 65,000 or so distinct CDR3 sequences, under 20% were seen once, and the ten largest hold roughly 1.5%. V lost 1 base, J lost 3 bases, and 8 bases lay in between. Germline lookup yields CDR1 SGHRS and CDR2 YFSETQ. The CDR3 totals 13 residues. The chain combines TRBV5-1 with TRBJ2-7; D gene unclear. This receptor was identified in a human donor in good health. Some libraries in this study had Jurkat cell RNA spiked in. The sequencing sample was made of naive CD8+ T cells from blood, with Jurkat cell RNA spiked in. Subset specified: FACS-sorted CD8+CD4-CCR7+CD45RA+ naive T cells. The CDR3 spells CASSLTEFYEQYF. For the CDR3, the DNA is TGCGCCAGCAGCTTGACAGAATTCTACGAGCAGTACTTC.